The clone carrying this T cell receptor (beta chain) was counted between two and nine times. The record originates from a study of CD8+CD57+ T cells in acquired aplastic anemia. CDR3 and TCR beta VDJ profiling relied on a genomic DNA template. TCRdb re-called the reads with MiXCR, one entry per CDR3 protein. Of about 250,000 distinct CDR3 sequences listed, approximately 45% are singletons. The CDR3 totals 13 residues. Per germline, CDR1 DFQATT and CDR2 SNEGSKA (reference sequence). V lost 5 bases, J lost 4 bases, and 14 bases lay in between. Patients selected for sequencing had displayed CD8+CD57+ cell expansion by flow cytometry.

V gene TRBV20-1 combines with J gene TRBJ1-2; D gene ambiguous. The sequence derives from a human donor with aplastic anemia. The sequencing sample was made of sorted CD4+, CD8+, or CD8+CD57+ T cells (not recorded which) from PBMCs. The CDR3 spells CSARRGSPYGYTF. DNA for the CDR3: TGCAGTGCTCGGCGTGGCAGCCCCTATGGCTACACCTTC.